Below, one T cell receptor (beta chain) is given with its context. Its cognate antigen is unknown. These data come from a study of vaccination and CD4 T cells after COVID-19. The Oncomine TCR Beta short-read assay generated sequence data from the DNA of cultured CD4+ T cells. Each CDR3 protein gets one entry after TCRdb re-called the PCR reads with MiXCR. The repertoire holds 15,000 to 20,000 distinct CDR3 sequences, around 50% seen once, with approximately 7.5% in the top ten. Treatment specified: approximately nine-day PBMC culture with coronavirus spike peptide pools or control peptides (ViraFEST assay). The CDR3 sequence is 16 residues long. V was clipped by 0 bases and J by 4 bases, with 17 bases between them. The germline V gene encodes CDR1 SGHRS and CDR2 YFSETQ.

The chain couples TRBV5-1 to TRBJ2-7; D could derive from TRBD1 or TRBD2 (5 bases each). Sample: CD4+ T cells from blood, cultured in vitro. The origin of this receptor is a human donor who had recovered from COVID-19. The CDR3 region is CASSLGGASLAYEQYF. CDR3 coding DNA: TGCGCCAGCAGCTTGGGAGGGGCGAGTCTGGCTTACGAGCAGTACTTC. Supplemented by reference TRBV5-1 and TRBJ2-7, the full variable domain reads KAGVTQTPRYLIKTRGQQVTLSCSPISGHRSVSWYQQTPGQGLQFLFEYFSETQRNKGNFPGRFSGRQFSNSRSEMNVSTLELGDSALYLCASSLGGASLAYEQYFGPGTRLTVT.